The T cell receptor beta chain under discussion was sequenced for a study of blood T cell repertoires in COVID-19. About the study: Whether acute or convalescent, the COVID-19 samples came from the United States, Italy and Spain. T cells, B-cell-depleted T cells, or PBMCs supplied cDNA or gDNA.

Per the study methods: By means of reference gene primer amplification, nucleated cell counts were estimated. Using immunoSEQ multiplex PCR, the repertoire was profiled, and TCRdb retains in-frame clones only, with some absent. For V, J and clone size, that table is used; D and trimming come from the DNA. Altogether approximately 110,000 clones are present, approximately 87% being singletons, with the ten largest covering 6.6%. This receptor was obtained from a woman in her forties or fifties with acute or convalescent COVID-19. Sequenced sample: peripheral blood.

The CDR3 protein is CASSSAWGDYGYTF. As DNA, the CDR3 is TGTGCCAGCAGCTCAGCATGGGGGGACTATGGCTACACCTTC. The chain is built from TRBV7-2 and TRBJ1-2; tentatively, D is TRBD1 (5 bases). CDR3 length: 14 residues. Deletions cut 4 bases from V and 3 bases from J, with 12 bases between. The V gene's germline CDR1 is SGHTA and CDR2 FQGNSA.